This TCR beta chain was recovered during a study of cytomegalovirus exposure and HLA in healthy donors. Study observations and caveats: Excluded: some indistinguishable V segments such as TRBV6-2 and TRBV6-3. Within an earlier analysis, most TCR beta V segments proved productive either about 90% or about 30% of the time.

Remarks on this clone: Its antigen is unknown.

The PCR made use of 60 Vbeta and 13 Jbeta primers. The assay was immunoSEQ multiplex PCR, and TCRdb's table has in-frame clones only and misses some. The table lists roughly 110,000 clones, about three quarters of them singletons. In germline, CDR1 is SEHNR, CDR2 FQNEAQ (reference sequence). V shed 3 bases and J shed 0 bases, with 10 bases lying between them. The CDR3 consists of 15 residues. The sequence came from a woman aged 50 to 60 in good health and CMV-seropositive. This chain uses TRBV7-9 with TRBJ2-3; the D gene is possibly TRBD1 (5 bases). The sample was PBMCs. The chain's CDR3 is CASSLSRASTDTQYF. CDR3 bases: TGTGCCAGCAGCTTGAGCAGGGCTAGCACAGATACGCAGTATTTT.